This T cell receptor beta chain derives from a study of CD8 T cells in ankylosing spondylitis. Generation of TCR beta libraries employed quantitative 5'-RACE incorporating molecular barcodes. TCRdb independently ran MiXCR on the 5' RACE reads; one entry per CDR3 protein. The repertoire holds 670,000 or so distinct CDR3 sequences, with under 20% as singletons. V shed 1 base and J 3 bases; nucleotides not matched to a gene: 4. The CDR3 consists of 15 residues. CDR1 is SGHTA and CDR2 is FQGNSA in the germline V gene. General observations from the study: Roughly eight highly homologous variants formed a TCR beta motif that appeared characteristic of ankylosing spondylitis blood.

On this clonotype: Antigen: not known.

The chain carries TRBV7-2 and TRBJ1-1; TRBD1 matches 8 bases. The origin of this receptor is a male donor with ankylosing spondylitis. The sequencing input was blood, either unsorted or a sorted T cell fraction (not recorded which). The CDR3 coding sequence is TGTGCCAGCAGCTTAGACACAGGGGGGGACACTGAAGCTTTCTTT. It specifies CASSLDTGGDTEAFF.